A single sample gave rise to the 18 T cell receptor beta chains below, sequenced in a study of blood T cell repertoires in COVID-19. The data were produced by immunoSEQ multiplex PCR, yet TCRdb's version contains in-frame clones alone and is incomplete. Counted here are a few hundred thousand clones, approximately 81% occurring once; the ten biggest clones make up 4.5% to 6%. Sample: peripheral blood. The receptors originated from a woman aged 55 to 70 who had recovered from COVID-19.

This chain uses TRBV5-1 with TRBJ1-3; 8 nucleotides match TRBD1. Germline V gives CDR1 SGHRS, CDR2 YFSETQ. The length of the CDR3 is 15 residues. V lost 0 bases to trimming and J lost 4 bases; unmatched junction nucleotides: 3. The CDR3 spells CASSLGTGMGNTIYF. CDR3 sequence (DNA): TGCGCCAGCAGCTTGGGGACAGGGATGGGAAACACCATATATTTT. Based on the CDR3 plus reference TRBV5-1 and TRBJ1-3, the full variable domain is KAGVTQTPRYLIKTRGQQVTLSCSPISGHRSVSWYQQTPGQGLQFLFEYFSETQRNKGNFPGRFSGRQFSNSRSEMNVSTLELGDSALYLCASSLGTGMGNTIYFGEGSWLTVV.

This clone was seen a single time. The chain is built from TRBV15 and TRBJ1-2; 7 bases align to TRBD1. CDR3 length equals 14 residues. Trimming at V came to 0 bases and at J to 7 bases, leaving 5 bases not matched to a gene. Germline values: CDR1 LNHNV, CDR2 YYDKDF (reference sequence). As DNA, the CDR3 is TGTGCCACCAGCAGAGAGGGCAGGGGGGCTGGCTACACCTTC. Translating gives CATSREGRGAGYTF.

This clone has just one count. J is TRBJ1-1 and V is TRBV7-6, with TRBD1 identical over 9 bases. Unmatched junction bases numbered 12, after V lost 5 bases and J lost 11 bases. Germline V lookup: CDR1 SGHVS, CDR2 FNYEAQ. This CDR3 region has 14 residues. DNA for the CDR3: TGTGCCAGCAGCCCCTCCGCTACAGGGGGCCGGGCTTTCTTT. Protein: CASSPSATGGRAFF.

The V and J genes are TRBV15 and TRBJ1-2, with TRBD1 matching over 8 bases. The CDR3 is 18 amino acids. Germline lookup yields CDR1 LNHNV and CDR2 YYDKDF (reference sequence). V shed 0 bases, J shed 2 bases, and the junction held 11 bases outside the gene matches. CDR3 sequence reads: CATSRDSQGVEWNYGYTF. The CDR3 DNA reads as TGTGCCACCAGCAGAGACTCACAGGGGGTCGAGTGGAACTATGGCTACACCTTC. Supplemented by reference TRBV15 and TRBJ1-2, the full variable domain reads DAMVIQNPRYQVTQFGKPVTLSCSQTLNHNVMYWYQQKSSQAPKLLFHYYDKDFNNEADTPDNFQSRRPNTSFCFLDIRSPGLGDTAMYLCATSRDSQGVEWNYGYTFGSGTRLTVV.

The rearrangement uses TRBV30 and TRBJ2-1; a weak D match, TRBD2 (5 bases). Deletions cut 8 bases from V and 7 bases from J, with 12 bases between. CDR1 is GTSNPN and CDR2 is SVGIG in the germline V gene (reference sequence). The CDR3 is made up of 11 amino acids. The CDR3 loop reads CAGSRDNEQFF. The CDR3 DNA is TGTGCCGGCTCACGGGATAATGAGCAGTTCTTC.

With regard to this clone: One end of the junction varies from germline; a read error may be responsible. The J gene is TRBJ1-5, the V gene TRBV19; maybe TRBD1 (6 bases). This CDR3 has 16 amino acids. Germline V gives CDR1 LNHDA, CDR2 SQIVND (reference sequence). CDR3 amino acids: CASSIYGRGESQPQHF. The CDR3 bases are TGTGCCAGCAGTATCTATGGCAGGGGAGAGAGTCAGCCCCAGCATTTT.

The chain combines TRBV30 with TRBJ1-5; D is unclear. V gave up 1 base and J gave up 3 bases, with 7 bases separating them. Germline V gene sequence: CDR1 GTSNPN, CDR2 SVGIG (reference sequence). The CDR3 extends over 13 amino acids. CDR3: CAWSAQVNQPQHF. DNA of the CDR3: TGTGCCTGGAGTGCGCAGGTCAATCAGCCCCAGCATTTT.

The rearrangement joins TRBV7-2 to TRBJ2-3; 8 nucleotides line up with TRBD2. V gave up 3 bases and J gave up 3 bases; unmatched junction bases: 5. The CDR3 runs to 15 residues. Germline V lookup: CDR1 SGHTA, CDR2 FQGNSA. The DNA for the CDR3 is TGTGCCAGCAGCTTGGGACTAGGGGAGACAGATACGCAGTATTTT. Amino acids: CASSLGLGETDTQYF.

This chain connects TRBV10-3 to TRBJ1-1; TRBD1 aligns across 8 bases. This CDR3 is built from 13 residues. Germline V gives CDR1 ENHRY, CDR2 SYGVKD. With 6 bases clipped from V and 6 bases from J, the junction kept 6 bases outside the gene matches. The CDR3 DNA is TGTGCCATCAGAGAGGACAGGGAGGCTGAAGCTTTCTTT. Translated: CAIREDREAEAFF.

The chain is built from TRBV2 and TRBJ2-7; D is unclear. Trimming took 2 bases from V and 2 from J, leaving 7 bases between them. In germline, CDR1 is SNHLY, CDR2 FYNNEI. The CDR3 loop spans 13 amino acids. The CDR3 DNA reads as TGTGCCAGCAGTGAACTACCCACCTACGAGCAGTACTTC. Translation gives CASSELPTYEQYF. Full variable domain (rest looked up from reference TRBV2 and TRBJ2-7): EPEVTQTPSHQVTQMGQEVILRCVPISNHLYFYWYRQILGQKVEFLVSFYNNEISEKSEIFDDQFSVERPDGSNFTLKIRSTKLEDSAMYFCASSELPTYEQYFGPGTRLTVT.

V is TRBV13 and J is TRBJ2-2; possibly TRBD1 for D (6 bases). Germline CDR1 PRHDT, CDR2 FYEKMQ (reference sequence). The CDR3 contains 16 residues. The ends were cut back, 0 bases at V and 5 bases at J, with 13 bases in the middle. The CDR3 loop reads CASSLGSRGWTGELFF. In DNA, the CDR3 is TGTGCCAGCAGCTTAGGGTCGAGGGGGTGGACCGGGGAGCTGTTTTTT. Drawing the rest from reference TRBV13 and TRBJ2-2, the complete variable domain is AAGVIQSPRHLIKEKRETATLKCYPIPRHDTVYWYQQGPGQDPQFLISFYEKMQSDKGSIPDRFSAQQFSDYHSELNMSSLELGDSALYFCASSLGSRGWTGELFFGEGSRLTVL.

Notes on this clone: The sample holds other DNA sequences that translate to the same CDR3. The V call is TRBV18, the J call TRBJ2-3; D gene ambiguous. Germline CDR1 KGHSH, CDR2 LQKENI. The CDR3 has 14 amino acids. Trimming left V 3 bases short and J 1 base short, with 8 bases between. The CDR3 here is CASSPTRGTDTQYF. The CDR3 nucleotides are TGTGCCAGCTCACCCACGAGAGGCACAGATACGCAGTATTTT.

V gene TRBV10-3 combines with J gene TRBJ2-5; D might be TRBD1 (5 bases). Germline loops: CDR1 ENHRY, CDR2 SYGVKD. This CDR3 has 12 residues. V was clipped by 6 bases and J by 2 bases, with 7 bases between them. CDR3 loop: CAIRDNQETQYF. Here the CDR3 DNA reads TGTGCCATCAGGGACAATCAAGAGACCCAGTACTTC.

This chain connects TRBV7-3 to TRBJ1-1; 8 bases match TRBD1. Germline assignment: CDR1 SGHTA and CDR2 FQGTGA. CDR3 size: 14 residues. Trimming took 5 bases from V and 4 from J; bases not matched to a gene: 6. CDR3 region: CASSAQGASTEAFF. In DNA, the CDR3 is TGTGCCAGCAGCGCCCAGGGGGCGAGCACTGAAGCTTTCTTT. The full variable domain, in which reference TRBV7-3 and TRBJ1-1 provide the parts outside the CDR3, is GAGVSQTPSNKVTEKGKYVELRCDPISGHTALYWYRQSLGQGPEFLIYFQGTGAADDSGLPNDRFFAVRPEGSVSTLKIQRTERGDSAVYLCASSAQGASTEAFFGQGTRLTVV.

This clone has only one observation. The DNA for the CDR3 is TGTGCCAGCAGCGAAGGTTATTCCGTAAGCGGGGAGACCCAGTACTTC. Encoded protein: CASSEGYSVSGETQYF. The chain couples TRBV9 to TRBJ2-5; D is possibly TRBD2 (6 bases). Per the germline V gene, CDR1 is SGDLS and CDR2 is YYNGEE. There are 16 residues in the CDR3. V was cut by 3 bases and J by 5 bases, with 20 bases left in between.

Here the CDR3 DNA reads TGTGCCAGCAGTTTCGAGGGAGGGACTGAAGCTTTCTTT. Translating it yields CASSFEGGTEAFF. The chain links TRBV12-3 or TRBV12-4 to TRBJ1-1; D is ambiguous. This CDR3 region has 13 residues. Trimming took off 3 bases at V and 5 bases at J, with 10 bases between the two ends.

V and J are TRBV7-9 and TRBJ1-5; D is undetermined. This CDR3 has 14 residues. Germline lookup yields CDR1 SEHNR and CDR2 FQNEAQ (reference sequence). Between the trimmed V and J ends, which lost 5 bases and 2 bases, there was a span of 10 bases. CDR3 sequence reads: CASSPHGGNQPQHF. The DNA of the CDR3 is TGTGCCAGCAGCCCTCACGGGGGCAATCAGCCCCAGCATTTT.

For the CDR3, the DNA is TGTGCCAGTAGTTCTCGCTCCGGGACTCTGACCTACAATGAGCAGTTCTTC. This sequence encodes CASSSRSGTLTYNEQFF. This chain connects TRBV19 to TRBJ2-1; perhaps TRBD2 as D (6 bases). CDR1 LNHDA and CDR2 SQIVND come from the germline V gene (reference sequence). V was pared by 5 bases and J by 2 bases, with 19 bases between. This CDR3 region has 17 residues.